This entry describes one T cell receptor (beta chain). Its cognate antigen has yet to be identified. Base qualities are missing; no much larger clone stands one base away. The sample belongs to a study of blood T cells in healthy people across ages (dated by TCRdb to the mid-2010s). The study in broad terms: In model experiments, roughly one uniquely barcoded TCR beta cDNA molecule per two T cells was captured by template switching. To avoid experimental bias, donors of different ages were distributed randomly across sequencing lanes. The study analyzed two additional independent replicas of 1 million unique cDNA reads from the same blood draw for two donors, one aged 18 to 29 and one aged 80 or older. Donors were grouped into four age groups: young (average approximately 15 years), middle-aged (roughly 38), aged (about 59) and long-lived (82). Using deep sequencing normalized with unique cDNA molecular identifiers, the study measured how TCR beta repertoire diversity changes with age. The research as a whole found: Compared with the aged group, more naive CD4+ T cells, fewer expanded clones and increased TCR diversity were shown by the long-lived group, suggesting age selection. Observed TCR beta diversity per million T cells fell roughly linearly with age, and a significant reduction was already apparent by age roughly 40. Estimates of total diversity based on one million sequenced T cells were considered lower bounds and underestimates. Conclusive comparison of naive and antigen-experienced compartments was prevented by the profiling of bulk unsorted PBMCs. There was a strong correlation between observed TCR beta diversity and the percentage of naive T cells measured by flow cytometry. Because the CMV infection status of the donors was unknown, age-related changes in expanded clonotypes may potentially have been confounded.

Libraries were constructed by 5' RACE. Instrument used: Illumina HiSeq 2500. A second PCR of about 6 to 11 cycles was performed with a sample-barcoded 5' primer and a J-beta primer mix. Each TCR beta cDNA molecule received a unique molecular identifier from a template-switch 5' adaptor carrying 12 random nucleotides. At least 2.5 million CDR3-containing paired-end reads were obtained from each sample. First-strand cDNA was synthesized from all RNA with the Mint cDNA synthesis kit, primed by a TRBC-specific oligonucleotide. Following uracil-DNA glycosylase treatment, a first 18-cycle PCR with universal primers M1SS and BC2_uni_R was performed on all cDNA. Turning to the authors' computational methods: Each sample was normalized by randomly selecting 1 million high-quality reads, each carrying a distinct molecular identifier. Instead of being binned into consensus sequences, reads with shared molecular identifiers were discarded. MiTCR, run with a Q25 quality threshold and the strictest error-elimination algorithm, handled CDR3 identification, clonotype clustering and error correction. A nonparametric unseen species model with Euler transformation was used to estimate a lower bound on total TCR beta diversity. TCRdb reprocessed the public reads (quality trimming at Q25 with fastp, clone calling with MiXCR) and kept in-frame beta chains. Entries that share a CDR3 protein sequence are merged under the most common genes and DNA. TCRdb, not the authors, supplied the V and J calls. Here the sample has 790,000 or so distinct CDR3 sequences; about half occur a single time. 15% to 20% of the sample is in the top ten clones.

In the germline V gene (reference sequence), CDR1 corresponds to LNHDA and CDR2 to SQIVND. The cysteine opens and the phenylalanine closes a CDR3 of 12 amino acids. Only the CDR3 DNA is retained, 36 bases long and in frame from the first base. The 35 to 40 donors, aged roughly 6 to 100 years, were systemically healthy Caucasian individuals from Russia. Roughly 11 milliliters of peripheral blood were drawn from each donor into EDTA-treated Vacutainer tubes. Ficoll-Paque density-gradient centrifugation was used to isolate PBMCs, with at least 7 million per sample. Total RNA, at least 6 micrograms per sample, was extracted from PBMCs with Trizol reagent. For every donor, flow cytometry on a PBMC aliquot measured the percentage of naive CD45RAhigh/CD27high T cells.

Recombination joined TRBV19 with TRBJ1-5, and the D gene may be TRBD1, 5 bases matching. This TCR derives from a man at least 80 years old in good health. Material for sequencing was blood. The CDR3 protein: CASRSGEQPQHF. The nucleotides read TGTGCGAGTCGTTCGGGGGAACAGCCCCAGCATTTT.